This T cell receptor beta chain was captured by sequencing in a study of memory CD4+ T cells and cytomegalovirus serostatus. Study-level information: Of the healthy Belgian adults, fewer than 10 were CMV seropositive and 24 seronegative.

The sort gate was single viable CD3+CD4+CD8-CD45RO+ cells for memory CD4+ T cells. Details on this clone: Its antigen is currently unknown.

In germline, CDR1 is LGHNT, CDR2 FRNRAP. After removal of 5 bases from V and 7 bases from J, the junction contained 7 bases not matched to a gene. The CDR3 runs 14 residues. Findings and caveats of the study: Suggested: most of the CMV-linked TCR signature lies in CD4+ memory cells.

Some clones are missing from TCRdb's copy, which holds only in-frame ones; the method was immunoSEQ multiplex PCR. This sample has tens of thousands of clones; 65% to 80% occur once, and the top ten carry 0.75% to 0.9%. Sequences were obtained from memory CD4+ T cells from blood. The receptor comes from an adult in good health and CMV-seronegative. The V gene is TRBV12-5, the J gene TRBJ1-1, with 10 bases identical to TRBD1. The CDR3 sequence: CASGLRTGGGEAFF. The CDR3 DNA reads as TGTGCTAGTGGTCTAAGGACAGGGGGAGGTGAAGCTTTCTTT.